This T cell receptor (beta chain) stems from a study of blood T cell repertoires in COVID-19. Across the study: T cells, B-cell-depleted T cells, or PBMCs supplied cDNA or gDNA.

Study processing details: By means of reference gene primer amplification, nucleated cell counts were estimated. Using immunoSEQ multiplex PCR, the repertoire was profiled, and TCRdb retains in-frame clones only, with some absent. V and J calls and clone size are as listed in that table; D and trimming were resolved from the DNA. The sample includes roughly 190,000 clones, 70% to 90% seen only once; the top ten take about 22%. The V and J ends lost 6 bases and 3 bases, in that order; junction bases with no gene match: 5. This CDR3 comprises 13 residues. Germline CDR1 reads SNHLY; CDR2 reads FYNNEI. This chain connects TRBV2 to TRBJ2-7; 7 positions match TRBD2. The specimen sequenced was peripheral blood. The TCR sequence derives from a man in his 60s with active or convalescent COVID-19. CDR3 nucleotide sequence: TGTGCCAGCAGCAGGGACTACCGCTACGAGCAGTACTTC. It yields the protein CASSRDYRYEQYF.